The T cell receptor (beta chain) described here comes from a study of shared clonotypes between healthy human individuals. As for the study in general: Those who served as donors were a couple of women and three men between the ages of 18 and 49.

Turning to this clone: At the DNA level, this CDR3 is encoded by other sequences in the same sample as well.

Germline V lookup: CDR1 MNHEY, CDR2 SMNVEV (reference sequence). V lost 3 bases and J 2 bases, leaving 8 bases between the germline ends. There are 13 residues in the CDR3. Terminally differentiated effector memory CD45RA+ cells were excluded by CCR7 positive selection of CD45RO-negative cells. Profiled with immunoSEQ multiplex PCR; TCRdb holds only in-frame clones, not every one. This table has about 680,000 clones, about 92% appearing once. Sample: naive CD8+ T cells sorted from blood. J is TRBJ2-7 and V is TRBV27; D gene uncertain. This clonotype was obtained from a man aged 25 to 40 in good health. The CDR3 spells CASSLRRTYEQYF. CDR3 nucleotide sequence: TGTGCCAGCAGTTTGCGCAGAACCTACGAGCAGTACTTC.